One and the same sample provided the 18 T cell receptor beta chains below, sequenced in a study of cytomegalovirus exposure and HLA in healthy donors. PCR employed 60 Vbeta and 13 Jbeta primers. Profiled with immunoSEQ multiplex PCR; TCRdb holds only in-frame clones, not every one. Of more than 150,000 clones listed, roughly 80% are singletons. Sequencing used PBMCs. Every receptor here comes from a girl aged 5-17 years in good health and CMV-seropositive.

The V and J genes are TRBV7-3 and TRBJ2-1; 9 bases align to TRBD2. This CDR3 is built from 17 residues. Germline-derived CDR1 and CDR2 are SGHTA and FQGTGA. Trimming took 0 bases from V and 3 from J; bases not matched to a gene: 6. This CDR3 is CASSLTALAGNYNEQFF. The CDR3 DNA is TGTGCCAGCAGCTTAACGGCGCTAGCGGGAAACTACAATGAGCAGTTCTTC.

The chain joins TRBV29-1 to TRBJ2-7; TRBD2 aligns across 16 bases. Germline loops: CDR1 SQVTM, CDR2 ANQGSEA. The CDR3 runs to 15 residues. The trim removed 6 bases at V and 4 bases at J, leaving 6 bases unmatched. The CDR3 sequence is CSVETGLAGGYEQYF. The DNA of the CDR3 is TGCAGCGTGGAGACGGGACTAGCGGGAGGGTACGAGCAGTACTTC.

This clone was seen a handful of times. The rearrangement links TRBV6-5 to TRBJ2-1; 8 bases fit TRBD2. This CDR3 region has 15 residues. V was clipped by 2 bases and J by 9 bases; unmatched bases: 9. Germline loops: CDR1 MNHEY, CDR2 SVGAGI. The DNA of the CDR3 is TGTGCCAGCAGTTACCAACTAGCGGAAAGCTCTGAGCAGTTCTTC. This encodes CASSYQLAESSEQFF.

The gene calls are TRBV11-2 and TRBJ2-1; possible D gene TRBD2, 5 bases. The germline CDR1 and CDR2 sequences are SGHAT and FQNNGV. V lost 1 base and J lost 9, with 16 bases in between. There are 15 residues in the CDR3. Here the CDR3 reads CASSLGPGVEGEQFF. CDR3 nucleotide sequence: TGTGCCAGCAGCTTAGGCCCCGGGGTAGAGGGTGAGCAGTTCTTC.

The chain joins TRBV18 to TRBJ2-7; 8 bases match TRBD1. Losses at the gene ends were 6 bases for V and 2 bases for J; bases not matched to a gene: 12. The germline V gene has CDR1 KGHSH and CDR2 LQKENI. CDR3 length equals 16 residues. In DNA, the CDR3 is TGTGCCAGCTCCCAAGGGGACAGGTATACGACCTACGAGCAGTACTTC. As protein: CASSQGDRYTTYEQYF.

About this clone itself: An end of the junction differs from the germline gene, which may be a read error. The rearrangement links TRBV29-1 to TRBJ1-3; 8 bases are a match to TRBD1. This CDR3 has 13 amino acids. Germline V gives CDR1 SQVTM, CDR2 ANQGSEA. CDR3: CSVEQGAGDTIYF. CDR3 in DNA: TGCAGCGTTGAACAGGGGGCTGGAGACACCATATATTTT.

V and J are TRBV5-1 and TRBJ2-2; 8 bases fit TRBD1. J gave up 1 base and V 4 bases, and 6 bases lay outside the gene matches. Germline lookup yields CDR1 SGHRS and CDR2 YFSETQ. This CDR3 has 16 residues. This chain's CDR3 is CASSHPGTGNTGELFF. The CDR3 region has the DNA TGCGCCAGCAGCCATCCCGGGACAGGGAACACCGGGGAGCTGTTTTTT.

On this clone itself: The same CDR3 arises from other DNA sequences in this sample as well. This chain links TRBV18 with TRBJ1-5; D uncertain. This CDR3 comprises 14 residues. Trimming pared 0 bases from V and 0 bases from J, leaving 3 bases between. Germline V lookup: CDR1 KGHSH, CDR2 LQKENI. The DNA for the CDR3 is TGTGCCAGCTCACCACCTTATAGCAATCAGCCCCAGCATTTT. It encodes CASSPPYSNQPQHF. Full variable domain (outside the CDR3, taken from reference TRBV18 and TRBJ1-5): NAGVMQNPRHLVRRRGQEARLRCSPMKGHSHVYWYRQLPEEGLKFMVYLQKENIIDESGMPKERFSAEFPKEGPSILRIQQVVRGDSAAYFCASSPPYSNQPQHFGDGTRLSIL.

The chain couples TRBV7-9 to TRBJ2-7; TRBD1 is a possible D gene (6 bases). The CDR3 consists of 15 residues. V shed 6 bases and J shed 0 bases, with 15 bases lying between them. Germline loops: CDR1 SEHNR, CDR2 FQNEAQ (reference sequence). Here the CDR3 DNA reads TGTGCCAGCAGATTAACCACAGGGTCCTCCTACGAGCAGTACTTC. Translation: CASRLTTGSSYEQYF.

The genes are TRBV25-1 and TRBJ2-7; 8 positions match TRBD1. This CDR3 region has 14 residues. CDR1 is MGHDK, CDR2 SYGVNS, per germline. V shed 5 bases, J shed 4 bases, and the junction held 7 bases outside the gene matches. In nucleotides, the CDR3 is TGTGCCAGCAGTTCCCCGACAGGGGTGTACGAGCAGTACTTC. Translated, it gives CASSSPTGVYEQYF.

CDR3 nucleotide sequence: TGTGCCAGCAGTTACTCGTCAGGGGATAATTCACCCCTCCACTTT. Translation gives CASSYSSGDNSPLHF. J is TRBJ1-6 and V is TRBV6-5; D possibly corresponds to TRBD1 (6 bases). This CDR3 has 15 residues. Trimming took off 0 bases at V and 5 bases at J, with 8 bases between the two ends. Germline V gene data show CDR1 as MNHEY and CDR2 as SVGAGI.

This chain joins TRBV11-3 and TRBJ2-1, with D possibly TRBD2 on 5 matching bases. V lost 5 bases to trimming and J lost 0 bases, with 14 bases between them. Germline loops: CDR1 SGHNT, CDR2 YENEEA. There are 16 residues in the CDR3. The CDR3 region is CASSRTSDRSYNEQFF. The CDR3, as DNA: TGTGCCAGCAGCAGGACTTCAGACCGCTCCTACAATGAGCAGTTCTTC.

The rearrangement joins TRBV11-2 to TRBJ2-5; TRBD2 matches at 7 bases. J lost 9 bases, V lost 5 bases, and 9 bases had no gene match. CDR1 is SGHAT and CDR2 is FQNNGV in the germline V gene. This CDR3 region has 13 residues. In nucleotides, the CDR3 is TGTGCCAGCAGCCAGACTAGCTTGAGGGCCCAGTACTTC. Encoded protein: CASSQTSLRAQYF.

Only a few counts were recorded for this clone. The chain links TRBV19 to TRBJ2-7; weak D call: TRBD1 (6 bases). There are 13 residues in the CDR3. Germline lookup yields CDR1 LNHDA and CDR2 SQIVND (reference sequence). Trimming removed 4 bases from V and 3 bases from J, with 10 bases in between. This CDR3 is CASSTGTHYEQYF. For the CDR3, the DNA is TGTGCCAGTAGTACCGGGACACACTACGAGCAGTACTTC.

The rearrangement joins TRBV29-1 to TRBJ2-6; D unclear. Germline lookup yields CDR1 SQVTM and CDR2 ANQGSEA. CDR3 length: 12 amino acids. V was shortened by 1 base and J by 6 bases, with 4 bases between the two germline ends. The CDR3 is CSVEAMANVLTF. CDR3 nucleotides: TGCAGCGTTGAAGCTATGGCCAACGTCCTGACTTTC. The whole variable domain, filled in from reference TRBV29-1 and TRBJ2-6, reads SAVISQKPSRDICQRGTSLTIQCQVDSQVTMMFWYRQQPGQSLTLIATANQGSEATYESGFVIDKFPISRPNLTFSTLTVSNMSPEDSSIYLCSVEAMANVLTFGAGSRLTVL.

The CDR3 here is CASSRGTGGEETQYF. CDR3 in DNA: TGCGCCAGCAGCCGAGGGACAGGGGGCGAGGAGACCCAGTACTTC. This rearrangement joins TRBV5-1 to TRBJ2-5; 12 nucleotides agree with TRBD1. V lost 4 bases and J lost 5; bases outside the gene matches: 6. CDR3 length equals 15 residues. CDR1 SGHRS and CDR2 YFSETQ come from the germline V gene.

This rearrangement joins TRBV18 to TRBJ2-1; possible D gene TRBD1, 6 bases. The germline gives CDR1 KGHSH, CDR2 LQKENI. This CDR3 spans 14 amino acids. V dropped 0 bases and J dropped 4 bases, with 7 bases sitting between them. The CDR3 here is CASSPPGTYNEQFF. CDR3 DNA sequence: TGTGCCAGCTCACCACCGGGGACATACAATGAGCAGTTCTTC.

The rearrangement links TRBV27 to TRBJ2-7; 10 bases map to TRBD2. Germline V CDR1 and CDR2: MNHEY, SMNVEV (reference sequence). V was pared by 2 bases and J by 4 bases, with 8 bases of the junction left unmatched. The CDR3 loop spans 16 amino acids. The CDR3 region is CASSLRGTSASYEQYF. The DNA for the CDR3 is TGTGCCAGCAGTTTAAGGGGGACTAGCGCCTCTTACGAGCAGTACTTC.